A single sample is the source of the 19 T cell receptor beta chains below, sequenced in a study of molecular identifiers for immune sequencing clone quantification. From the PCR reads, TCRdb called clonotypes with MiXCR, one entry per CDR3 protein. The sample yields approximately 550,000 distinct CDR3 sequences, around 25% seen once. The sample comprised naive CD8+ T cells from blood, with Jurkat cell RNA spiked in. The subset here: FACS-sorted CD8+CD4-CCR7+CD45RA+ naive T cells. These receptors were collected from a human donor in good health. Some libraries in this study had Jurkat cell RNA spiked in.

V and J are TRBV23-1 and TRBJ2-7, with 11 bases lining up with TRBD1. TRBV23-1 is noted as an ORF with a role that remains uncertain. CDR3 length equals 17 residues. The trim removed 0 bases at V and 5 bases at J, leaving 9 bases unmatched. CDR3 in DNA: TGCGCCAGCAGTCAATCGGCTCGGGACAGGGGGTTGGACGAGCAGTACTTC. Its protein product is CASSQSARDRGLDEQYF.

This clonotype was counted many times. The V call is TRBV6-6, the J call TRBJ2-3; D may correspond to TRBD1 or TRBD2 (5 bases each). Germline V CDR1 and CDR2: MNHNY, SVGAGI (reference sequence). V was pared by 6 bases and J by 6 bases, with 25 bases between. The CDR3 spans 17 residues. The CDR3 coding sequence is TGTGCCAGCAGCCCAGAGCCGGGACGCTCGACGACGGATACGCAGTATTTT. Translating gives CASSPEPGRSTTDTQYF.

In this sample, this clonotype turned up a few times. The J gene is TRBJ2-1, the V gene TRBV29-1, with D perhaps TRBD1 or TRBD2 (5 bases each). Germline CDR1 and CDR2: SQVTM and ANQGSEA. The length of the CDR3 is 14 residues. The ends were cut back, 1 base at V and 0 bases at J, with 7 bases in the middle. This chain's CDR3 is CSVEGGSSYNEQFF. CDR3 DNA sequence: TGCAGCGTTGAAGGGGGGAGCTCCTACAATGAGCAGTTCTTC.

The chain has TRBV7-3 and TRBJ1-1; 9 positions agree with TRBD1. The CDR3 contains 14 residues. Germline trimming cut 5 bases from V and 5 bases from J; bases unmatched to any gene: 6. Germline V lookup: CDR1 SGHTA, CDR2 FQGTGA. The CDR3 bases are TGTGCCAGCAGCCCAAAGACAGGGGGAACTGAAGCTTTCTTT. Translated, it gives CASSPKTGGTEAFF.

This sequence joins TRBV28 and TRBJ2-6; possibly TRBD1 for D (6 bases). Germline V lookup: CDR1 MDHEN, CDR2 SYDVKM. V was pared by 6 bases and J by 0 bases, with 6 bases between. This CDR3 contains 14 residues. CDR3 sequence (DNA): TGTGCCAGCAGAGGGGGCTCTGGGGCCAACGTCCTGACTTTC. Protein: CASRGGSGANVLTF. Full variable domain (missing parts from reference TRBV28 and TRBJ2-6): DVKVTQSSRYLVKRTGEKVFLECVQDMDHENMFWYRQDPGLGLRLIYFSYDVKMKEKGDIPEGYSVSREKKERFSLILESASTNQTSMYLCASRGGSGANVLTFGAGSRLTVL.

This chain joins TRBV12-3 or TRBV12-4 and TRBJ1-3; the D is unclear. The CDR3 contains 15 residues. Trimming left V 5 bases short and J 0 bases short, with 11 bases between. DNA of the CDR3: TGTGCCAGCAGTGAATGGGCCGACTCTGGAAACACCATATATTTT. This encodes CASSEWADSGNTIYF.

In its sample, this clonotype was seen many times. CDR3 DNA: TGTGCCAGCAGCGCGGACGGGGATCAGCCCCAGCATTTT. It is translated as CASSADGDQPQHF. The chain combines TRBV5-4 with TRBJ1-5, with D hard to call. Trimming removed 4 bases at V and 5 bases at J, with 10 bases between. CDR1 is SGHNT, CDR2 YYREEE, per germline (reference sequence). The CDR3 runs to 13 residues.

Many counts were recorded for this clonotype. The rearrangement uses TRBV7-6 and TRBJ2-7; TRBD2 matches 8 bases. The CDR3 runs 14 residues. The germline V gene encodes CDR1 SGHVS and CDR2 FNYEAQ. J was trimmed by 6 bases and V by 5 bases; bases with no gene match: 9. The CDR3: CASSTPGLGGEQYF. CDR3 nucleotides: TGTGCCAGCAGCACCCCGGGACTAGGGGGCGAGCAGTACTTC.

About this clonotype itself: One end of the junction varies from germline; a read error may be responsible. The V gene is TRBV6-6, the J gene TRBJ2-5; perhaps TRBD2 as D (6 bases). The CDR3 is 12 residues long. Germline-derived CDR1 and CDR2 are MNHNY and SVGAGI (reference sequence). The CDR3 is CASTYSRETPYF. The CDR3 nucleotides are TGTGCCAGCACCTATAGTCGGGAGACCCCGTACTTC.

This clonotype occurred a few times. The chain combines TRBV19 with TRBJ1-5, with 10 bases aligning to TRBD1. CDR3 size: 14 residues. V shed 7 bases and J 6 bases; nucleotides not matched to a gene: 6. Germline V lookup: CDR1 LNHDA, CDR2 SQIVND (reference sequence). The CDR3 spells CASKGTGVIQPQHF. CDR3 nucleotide sequence: TGTGCCAGTAAGGGGACAGGGGTGATTCAGCCCCAGCATTTT.

V is TRBV28 and J is TRBJ2-5; 10 bases fit TRBD2. The V and J ends lost 3 bases and 4 bases, in that order; junction bases with no gene match: 5. The CDR3 is 15 residues long. The germline CDR1 and CDR2 sequences are MDHEN and SYDVKM. The CDR3 loop is CASSFYSGGSETQYF. For the CDR3, the DNA is TGTGCCAGCAGTTTTTATAGCGGGGGGTCAGAGACCCAGTACTTC.

This clonotype was recorded many times. The rearrangement links TRBV12-3 or TRBV12-4 to TRBJ2-7; D is undetermined. The CDR3 runs to 14 residues. Trimming stripped 6 bases from V and 0 bases from J, with 12 bases between. The CDR3: CASSPDPDSYEQYF. DNA of the CDR3: TGTGCCAGCAGCCCGGACCCGGACTCCTACGAGCAGTACTTC.

To note about this clonotype: A clone one base away is much larger, so this may be a read error. The chain joins TRBV7-9 to TRBJ1-3; TRBD1 is a possible D gene (6 bases). The CDR3 runs 15 residues. CDR1 is SEHNR and CDR2 is FQNEAQ in the germline V gene (reference sequence). In DNA, the CDR3 is TGTGCCAGCAGCCCCCAGGGGAGCTCTGGAAGCACCATATATTTT. It yields the protein CASSPQGSSGSTIYF.

V gene TRBV19 combines with J gene TRBJ1-1; 8 bases map to TRBD1. CDR1 LNHDA and CDR2 SQIVND come from the germline V gene (reference sequence). J was trimmed by 4 bases and V by 5 bases; bases with no gene match: 15. CDR3 size: 17 residues. This chain's CDR3 is CASSSRTNQGAATEAFF. In DNA form, the CDR3 reads TGTGCCAGTAGTTCGCGAACAAACCAGGGGGCTGCCACTGAAGCTTTCTTT. Looking up the rest from reference TRBV19 and TRBJ1-1 gives the full variable domain: DGGITQSPKYLFRKEGQNVTLSCEQNLNHDAMYWYRQDPGQGLRLIYYSQIVNDFQKGDIAEGYSVSREKKESFPLTVTSAQKNPTAFYLCASSSRTNQGAATEAFFGQGTRLTVV.

This clonotype was observed a handful of times. V gene TRBV12-3 or TRBV12-4 combines with J gene TRBJ2-3, with D possibly matching TRBD1 (6 bases). V was pared by 3 bases and J by 6 bases, with 13 bases between. This CDR3 comprises 14 residues. CDR3 loop: CASSFATGRDTQYF. CDR3 nucleotide sequence: TGTGCCAGCAGTTTCGCGACAGGACGTGATACGCAGTATTTT.

V is TRBV12-3 or TRBV12-4 and J is TRBJ2-3; D is possibly TRBD1 or TRBD2 (6 bases each). The CDR3 loop spans 18 amino acids. With 6 bases removed from V and 1 base from J, the gap between germline ends came to 23 bases. The CDR3 coding sequence is TGTGCCAGCAGATCTAGTTTCGGGGGCCTAACGGGCACAGATACGCAGTATTTT. Encoded protein: CASRSSFGGLTGTDTQYF.

About this clonotype itself: This may come from a read error, since a much larger clone is one base off. The CDR3 region is CASGLDTSGSPTDTQYF. The DNA of the CDR3 is TGTGCCAGCGGCTTAGATACTAGCGGGAGTCCCACAGATACGCAGTATTTT. The J gene is TRBJ2-3, the V gene TRBV7-2; 11 bases agree with TRBD2. Germline CDR1 is SGHTA and CDR2 is FQGNSA. This CDR3 spans 17 amino acids. Looking up the rest from reference TRBV7-2 and TRBJ2-3 gives the full variable domain: GAGVSQSPSNKVTEKGKDVELRCDPISGHTALYWYRQSLGQGLEFLIYFQGNSAPDKSGLPSDRFSAERTGGSVSTLTIQRTQQEDSAVYLCASGLDTSGSPTDTQYFGPGTRLTVL.

On this clonotype itself: Possible read error: a much larger clone is one base away. V and J are TRBV4-3 and TRBJ2-7, with 10 bases aligning to TRBD2. Germline CDR1 reads LGHNA; CDR2 reads YSLEER. The CDR3 is made up of 16 amino acids. As DNA, the CDR3 is TGCGCCAGCAGCCAAGCCGCTAGCGGGAGTCGCTACGAGCAGTGCTTC. It specifies CASSQAASGSRYEQCF.

The chain couples TRBV27 to TRBJ2-3; the match to TRBD1 covers 9 bases. The V and J ends lost 5 bases and 4 bases, in that order; junction bases with no gene match: 7. Germline V gives CDR1 MNHEY, CDR2 SMNVEV (reference sequence). The CDR3 is made up of 15 amino acids. The CDR3 region is CASSTPGQGADTQYF. The CDR3 bases are TGTGCCAGCAGTACACCGGGACAGGGCGCAGATACGCAGTATTTT.